This T cell receptor beta chain is from a study of T cell responses to AZD1222 COVID-19 vaccine. This table comes from immunoSEQ multiplex PCR, and its TCRdb copy is limited to in-frame clones, with some not included. The table shows 150,000 to 180,000 clones, with 70% to 90% occurring only once. Study observations and caveats: Targets within unmutated variant regions were reportedly found for nearly half of spike-specific TCRs. Two AZD1222 doses significantly raised spike-specific TCR breadth and depth over controls. Donors were chiefly white British, with a greater number of females, and clonal diversity was perhaps underestimated. At baseline, just a handful of AZD1222 recipients tested seropositive.

Remarks on this clone: Its antigen is currently unknown.

This receptor was obtained from an adult who had recovered from COVID-19. The material was peripheral blood, obtained after recovery from COVID-19.

CDR3 region: CASSLDRTRGELFF. The CDR3 bases are TGTGCCAGCAGCTTGGACAGGACACGGGGGGAGCTGTTTTTT. The genes are TRBV7-9 and TRBJ2-2, with 7 bases identical to TRBD1. The V segment lost 3 bases and the J segment 8 bases; nucleotides outside the gene matches: 6. This CDR3 contains 14 residues. Germline CDR1 and CDR2: SEHNR and FQNEAQ (reference sequence).